The clone carrying this T cell receptor beta chain was found a few times. Its matching antigen is unknown. The CDR3 has 15 residues. The V and J ends lost 6 bases and 2 bases, in that order; junction bases with no gene match: 7. TCRdb re-called the reads with MiXCR, one entry per CDR3 protein. The table includes some 920,000 distinct CDR3 sequences, around 31% detected once. The data are from a study of T cell repertoires in cytomegalovirus infection. The rearrangement links TRBV12-3 or TRBV12-4 to TRBJ2-5; 9 positions agree with TRBD2. The clonotype originates from a human donor in good health (CMV status not recorded). Some clones in this sample may be carry-over from other donors' samples. Sample: cultured CD8+ T cells from PBMCs, taken from culture after CMV antigen stimulation. The CDR3 loop is CASSLGTSPQETQYF. The CDR3 coding sequence is TGTGCCAGCAGCCTCGGGACTAGCCCGCAAGAGACCCAGTACTTC.